Shown below are 9 T cell receptor beta chains from a single sample sequenced in a study of blood T cell repertoires in COVID-19. Assay used: immunoSEQ multiplex PCR; TCRdb lists only in-frame clones, some missing. Of around 320,000 clones listed, about 90% are singletons. The specimen was PBMCs or T cells enriched from blood (not recorded which). The receptors here all came from a young woman with acute COVID-19.

The chain is built from TRBV4-1 and TRBJ1-1; 9 bases are a match to TRBD1. Germline-derived CDR1 and CDR2 are MGHRA and YSYEKL. V was pared by 3 bases and J by 10 bases, with 9 bases of the junction left unmatched. The CDR3 loop spans 14 amino acids. Written as DNA, the CDR3 is TGCGCCAGCAGCCAGGCGGACAGGGGAGTTGTAGCTTTCTTT. It translates to CASSQADRGVVAFF.

This chain links TRBV2 with TRBJ2-1, with D possibly TRBD2 on 5 matching bases. This CDR3 has 16 residues. V was trimmed by 6 bases and J by 0 bases, leaving 15 bases between them. From germline, CDR1 is SNHLY and CDR2 FYNNEI. This CDR3 reads CASSKPRGSSYNEQFF. DNA of the CDR3: TGTGCCAGCAGCAAACCCCGGGGAAGCTCCTACAATGAGCAGTTCTTC.

This rearrangement joins TRBV6-6 to TRBJ1-6; 8 bases fit TRBD1. The germline V gene has CDR1 MNHNY and CDR2 SVGAGI (reference sequence). CDR3 length: 16 amino acids. J was trimmed by 5 bases and V by 6 bases; bases with no gene match: 9. The CDR3, as DNA: TGTGCCAGCAGAAGTGGCGGACAGGGCGATAATTCACCCCTCCACTTT. This encodes CASRSGGQGDNSPLHF.

The chain carries TRBV5-6 and TRBJ1-3; TRBD1 is a possible D gene (6 bases). This CDR3 has 15 amino acids. Germline CDR1 and CDR2: SGHDT and YYEEEE. V was trimmed by 2 bases and J by 4 bases, leaving 13 bases between them. The CDR3 nucleotides are TGTGCCAGCAGCTTTACAGGGTCTGCGGGAAACACCATATATTTT. It is translated as CASSFTGSAGNTIYF.

The V call is TRBV28, the J call TRBJ2-7; 9 positions match TRBD1. Per germline, CDR1 MDHEN and CDR2 SYDVKM. This CDR3 has 15 amino acids. The J segment lost 6 bases and the V segment lost 7 bases, leaving 13 bases of the junction unmatched. The CDR3 sequence: CASNPGTGLGAEQYF. The DNA of the CDR3 is TGTGCCAGCAACCCCGGGACAGGGCTGGGCGCCGAGCAGTACTTC. Using reference TRBV28 and TRBJ2-7 for the parts outside the CDR3, the full variable domain is DVKVTQSSRYLVKRTGEKVFLECVQDMDHENMFWYRQDPGLGLRLIYFSYDVKMKEKGDIPEGYSVSREKKERFSLILESASTNQTSMYLCASNPGTGLGAEQYFGPGTRLTVT.

The chain links TRBV2 to TRBJ2-7; 8 nucleotides match TRBD2. V was clipped by 3 bases and J by 4 bases; unmatched bases: 8. Germline assignment: CDR1 SNHLY and CDR2 FYNNEI. The CDR3 is 15 amino acids. CDR3 sequence (DNA): TGTGCCAGCAGTGAGGGCCTGCGGGGGGAATACGAGCAGTACTTC. As protein: CASSEGLRGEYEQYF.

The V gene is TRBV18, the J gene TRBJ2-1; TRBD1 agrees at 7 bases. Germline V lookup: CDR1 KGHSH, CDR2 LQKENI. The CDR3 sequence is 16 residues long. V dropped 4 bases and J dropped 0; count of bases not matched to a gene: 6. The CDR3 is CASSRDSVSSYNEQFF. Written as DNA, the CDR3 is TGTGCCAGCTCACGGGACAGTGTGAGCTCCTACAATGAGCAGTTCTTC.

The chain joins TRBV5-1 to TRBJ2-1, with 7 nucleotides matching TRBD2. There are 15 residues in the CDR3. Germline assignment: CDR1 SGHRS and CDR2 YFSETQ. V lost 4 bases, J lost 3 bases, and 7 bases stayed unmatched. The CDR3 sequence: CASSLLGTNYNEQFF. CDR3 bases: TGCGCCAGCAGCCTCCTGGGGACTAACTACAATGAGCAGTTCTTC.

The J gene is TRBJ2-5, the V gene TRBV14; no reliable D call. With 3 bases removed from V and 5 bases from J, the gap between germline ends came to 7 bases. Germline V gene data show CDR1 as SGHDN and CDR2 as FVKESK. This CDR3 is 12 amino acids long. CDR3 DNA sequence: TGTGCCAGCAGCCACCTACGGGAGACCCAGTACTTC. This gives the protein CASSHLRETQYF.